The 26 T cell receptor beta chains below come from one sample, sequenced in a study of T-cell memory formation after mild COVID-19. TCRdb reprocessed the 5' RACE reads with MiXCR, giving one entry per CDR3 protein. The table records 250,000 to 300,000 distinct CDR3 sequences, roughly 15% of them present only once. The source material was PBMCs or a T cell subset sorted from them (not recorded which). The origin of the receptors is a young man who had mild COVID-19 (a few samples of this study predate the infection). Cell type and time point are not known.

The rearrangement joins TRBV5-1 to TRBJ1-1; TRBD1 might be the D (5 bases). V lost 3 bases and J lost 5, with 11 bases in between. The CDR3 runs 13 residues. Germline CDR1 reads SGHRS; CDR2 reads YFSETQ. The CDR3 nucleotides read TGCGCCAGCAGCTGGGGCCGGGCGACTGAAGCTTTCTTT. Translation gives CASSWGRATEAFF.

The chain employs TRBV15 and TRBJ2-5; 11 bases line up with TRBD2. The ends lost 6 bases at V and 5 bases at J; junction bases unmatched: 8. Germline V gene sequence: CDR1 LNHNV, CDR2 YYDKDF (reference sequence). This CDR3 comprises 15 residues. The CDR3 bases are TGTGCCACCAGTGTGGCTAGCGGGGGGTTCGAGACCCAGTACTTC. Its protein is CATSVASGGFETQYF.

This CDR3 reads CASSRIDRAQTSTDTQYF. For the CDR3, the DNA is TGTGCCAGCAGCCGAATTGACAGGGCACAAACGTCCACAGATACGCAGTATTTT. The rearrangement links TRBV13 to TRBJ2-3; 7 positions agree with TRBD1. V lost 5 bases, J lost 2 bases, and 16 bases stayed unmatched. CDR1 is PRHDT, CDR2 FYEKMQ, per germline (reference sequence). The CDR3 length is 18 residues.

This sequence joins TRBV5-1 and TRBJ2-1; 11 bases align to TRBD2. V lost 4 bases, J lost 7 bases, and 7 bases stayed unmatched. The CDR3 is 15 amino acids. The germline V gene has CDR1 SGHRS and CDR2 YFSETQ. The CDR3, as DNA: TGCGCCAGCAGCGGGTCTAGCGGGGGGTTGAATGAGCAGTTCTTC. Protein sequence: CASSGSSGGLNEQFF. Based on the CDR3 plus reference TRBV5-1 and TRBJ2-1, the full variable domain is KAGVTQTPRYLIKTRGQQVTLSCSPISGHRSVSWYQQTPGQGLQFLFEYFSETQRNKGNFPGRFSGRQFSNSRSEMNVSTLELGDSALYLCASSGSSGGLNEQFFGPGTRLTVL.

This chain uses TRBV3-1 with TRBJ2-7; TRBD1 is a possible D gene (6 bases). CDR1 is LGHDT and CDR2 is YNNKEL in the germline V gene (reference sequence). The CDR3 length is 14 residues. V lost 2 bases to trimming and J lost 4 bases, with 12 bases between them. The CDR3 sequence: CASSQSRGMYEQYF. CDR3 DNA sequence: TGTGCCAGCAGCCAAAGCAGGGGTATGTACGAGCAGTACTTC.

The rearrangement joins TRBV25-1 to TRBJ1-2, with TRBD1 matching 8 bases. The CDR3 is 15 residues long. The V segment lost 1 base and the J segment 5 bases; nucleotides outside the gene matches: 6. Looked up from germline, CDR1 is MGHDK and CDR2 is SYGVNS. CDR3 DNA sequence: TGTGCCAGCAGTGAATGGACAGGGAGTGGGTATGGCTACACCTTC. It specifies CASSEWTGSGYGYTF.

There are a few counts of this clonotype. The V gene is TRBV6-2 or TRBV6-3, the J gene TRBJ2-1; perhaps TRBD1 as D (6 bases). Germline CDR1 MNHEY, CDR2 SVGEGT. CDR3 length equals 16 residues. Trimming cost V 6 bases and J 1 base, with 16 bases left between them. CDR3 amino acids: CASRITGSDSYNEQFF. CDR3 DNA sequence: TGTGCCAGCAGAATTACAGGGAGCGATTCCTACAATGAGCAGTTCTTC.

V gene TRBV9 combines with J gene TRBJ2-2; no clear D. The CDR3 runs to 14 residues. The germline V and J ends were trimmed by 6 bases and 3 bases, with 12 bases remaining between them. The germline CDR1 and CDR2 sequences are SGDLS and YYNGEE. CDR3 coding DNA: TGTGCCAGCACCCAGCTATCCCACACCGGGGAGCTGTTTTTT. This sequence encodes CASTQLSHTGELFF.

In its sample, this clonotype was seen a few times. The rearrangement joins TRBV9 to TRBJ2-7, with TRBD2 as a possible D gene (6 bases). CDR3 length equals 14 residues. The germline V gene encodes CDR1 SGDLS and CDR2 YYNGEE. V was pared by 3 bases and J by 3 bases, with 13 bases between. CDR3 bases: TGTGCCAGCAGCGACGACGGGGGTAACTACGAGCAGTACTTC. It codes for CASSDDGGNYEQYF.

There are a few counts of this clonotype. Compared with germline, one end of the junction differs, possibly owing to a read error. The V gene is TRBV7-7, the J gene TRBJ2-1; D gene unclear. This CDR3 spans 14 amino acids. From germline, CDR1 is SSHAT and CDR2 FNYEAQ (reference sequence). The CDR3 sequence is CASSLASPGNEQFF. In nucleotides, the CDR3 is TGTGCTAGCAGCTTGGCTTCCCCTGGGAATGAGCAGTTCTTC.

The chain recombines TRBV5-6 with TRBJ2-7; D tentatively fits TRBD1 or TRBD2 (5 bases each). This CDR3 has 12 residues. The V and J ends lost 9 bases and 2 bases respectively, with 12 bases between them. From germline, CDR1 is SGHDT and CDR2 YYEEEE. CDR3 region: CATGTGTYEQYF. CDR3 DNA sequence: TGTGCCACCGGGACGGGGACCTACGAGCAGTACTTC.

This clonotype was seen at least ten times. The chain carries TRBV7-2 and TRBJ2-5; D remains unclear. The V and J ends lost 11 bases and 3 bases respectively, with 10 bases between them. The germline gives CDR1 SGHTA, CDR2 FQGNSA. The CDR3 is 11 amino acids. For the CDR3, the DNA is TGTGCCTCCTCTGCGGAAGAGACCCAGTACTTC. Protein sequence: CASSAEETQYF. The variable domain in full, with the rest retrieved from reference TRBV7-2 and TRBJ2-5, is GAGVSQSPSNKVTEKGKDVELRCDPISGHTALYWYRQSLGQGLEFLIYFQGNSAPDKSGLPSDRFSAERTGGSVSTLTIQRTQQEDSAVYLCASSAEETQYFGPGTRLLVL.

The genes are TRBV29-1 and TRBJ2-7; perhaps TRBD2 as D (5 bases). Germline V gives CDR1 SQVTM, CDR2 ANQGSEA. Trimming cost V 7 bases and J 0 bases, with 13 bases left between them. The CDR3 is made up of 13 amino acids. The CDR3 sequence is CSARTGSSYEQYF. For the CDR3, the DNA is TGCAGCGCTAGGACGGGAAGCTCCTACGAGCAGTACTTC.

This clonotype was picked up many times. The CDR3 DNA follows: TGCGCCAGCAGCCAACTTCTGGGGATGACAGGGGACATTCAGTACTTC. The encoded protein is CASSQLLGMTGDIQYF. This sequence joins TRBV4-1 and TRBJ2-4; 8 nucleotides align to TRBD1. CDR1 and CDR2 (germline): MGHRA, YSYEKL. V dropped 2 bases and J dropped 8; count of bases not matched to a gene: 11. This CDR3 contains 16 residues.

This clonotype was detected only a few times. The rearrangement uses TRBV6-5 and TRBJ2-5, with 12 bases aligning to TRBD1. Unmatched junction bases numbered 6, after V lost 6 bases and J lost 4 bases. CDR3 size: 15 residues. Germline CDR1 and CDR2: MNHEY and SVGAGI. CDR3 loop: CASRRDRGLGETQYF. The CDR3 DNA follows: TGTGCCAGCAGGCGGGACAGGGGGCTTGGAGAGACCCAGTACTTC.

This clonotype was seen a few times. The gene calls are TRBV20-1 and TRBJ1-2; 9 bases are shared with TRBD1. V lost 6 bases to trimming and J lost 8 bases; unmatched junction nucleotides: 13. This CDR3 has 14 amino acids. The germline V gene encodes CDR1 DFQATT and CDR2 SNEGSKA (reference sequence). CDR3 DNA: TGCAGTGCGGGGTTTCCGGGACAGGGCCCCGGCTACACCTTC. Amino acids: CSAGFPGQGPGYTF.

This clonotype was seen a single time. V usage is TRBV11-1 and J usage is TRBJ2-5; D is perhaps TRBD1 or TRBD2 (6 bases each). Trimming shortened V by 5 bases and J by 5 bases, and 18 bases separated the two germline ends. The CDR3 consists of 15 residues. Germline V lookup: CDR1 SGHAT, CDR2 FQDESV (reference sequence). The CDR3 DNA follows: TGTGCCAGCAGCGCGCCTTTTGGGGGGCTGGAGACCCAGTACTTC. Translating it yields CASSAPFGGLETQYF.

CDR3 nucleotides: TGTGCCAGCAGCCACCGGAGGGAGGACAGCGGCTCCTACGAGCAGTACGTC. Its protein product is CASSHRREDSGSYEQYV. The chain carries TRBV14 and TRBJ2-7; tentatively, D is TRBD1 or TRBD2 (6 bases each). Germline V gene lookup returns CDR1 SGHDN and CDR2 FVKESK. The CDR3 covers 17 residues. V was cut by 3 bases and J by 0 bases, with 18 bases left in between.

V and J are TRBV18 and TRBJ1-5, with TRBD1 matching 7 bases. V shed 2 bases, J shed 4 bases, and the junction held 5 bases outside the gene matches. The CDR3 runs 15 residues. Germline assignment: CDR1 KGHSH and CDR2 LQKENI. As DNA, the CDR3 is TGTGCCAGCTCACCATCCCAGGGGGAGAATCAGCCCCAGCATTTT. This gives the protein CASSPSQGENQPQHF.

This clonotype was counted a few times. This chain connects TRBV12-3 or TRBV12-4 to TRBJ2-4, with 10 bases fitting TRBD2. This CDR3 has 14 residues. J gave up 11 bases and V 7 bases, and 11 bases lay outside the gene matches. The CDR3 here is CASKATRAGGVQYF. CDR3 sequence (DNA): TGTGCCAGCAAAGCTACAAGAGCGGGGGGGGTTCAGTACTTC.

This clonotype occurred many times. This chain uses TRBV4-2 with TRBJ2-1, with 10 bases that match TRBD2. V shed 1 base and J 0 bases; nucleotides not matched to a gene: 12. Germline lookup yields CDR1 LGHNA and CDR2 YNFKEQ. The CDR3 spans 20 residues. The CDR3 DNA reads TGTGCCAGCAGCCAAGTTTTGGCTAGCGGGGGCCTTAGCTCCTACAATGAGCAGTTCTTC. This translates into CASSQVLASGGLSSYNEQFF.

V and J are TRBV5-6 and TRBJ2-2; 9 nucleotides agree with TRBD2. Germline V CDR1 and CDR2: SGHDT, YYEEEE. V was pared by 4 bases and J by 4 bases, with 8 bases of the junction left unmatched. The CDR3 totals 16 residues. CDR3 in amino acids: CASSLRSGGFTGELFF. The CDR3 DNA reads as TGTGCCAGCAGCCTTCGAAGCGGGGGGTTCACCGGGGAGCTGTTTTTT.

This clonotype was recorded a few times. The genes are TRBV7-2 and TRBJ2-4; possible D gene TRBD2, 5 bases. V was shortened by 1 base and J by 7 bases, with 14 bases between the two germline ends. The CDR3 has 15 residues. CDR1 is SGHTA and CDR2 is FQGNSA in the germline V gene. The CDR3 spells CASSLDGVARNIQYF. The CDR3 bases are TGTGCCAGCAGCTTAGACGGGGTTGCACGGAACATTCAGTACTTC.

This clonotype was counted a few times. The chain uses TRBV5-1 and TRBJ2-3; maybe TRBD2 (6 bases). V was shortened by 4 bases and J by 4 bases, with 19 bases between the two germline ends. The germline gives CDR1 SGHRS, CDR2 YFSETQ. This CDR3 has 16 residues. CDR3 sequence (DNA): TGCGCCAGCAGCCCCGGGCCAGGGCGGAGGGCAGATACGCAGTATTTT. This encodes CASSPGPGRRADTQYF.

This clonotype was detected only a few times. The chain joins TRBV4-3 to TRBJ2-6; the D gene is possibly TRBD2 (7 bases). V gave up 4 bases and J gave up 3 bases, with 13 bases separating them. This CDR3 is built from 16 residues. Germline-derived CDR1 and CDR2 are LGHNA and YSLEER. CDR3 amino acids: CASSPGGGGGANVLTF. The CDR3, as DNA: TGCGCCAGCAGCCCTGGGGGGGGCGGTGGGGCCAACGTCCTGACTTTC.

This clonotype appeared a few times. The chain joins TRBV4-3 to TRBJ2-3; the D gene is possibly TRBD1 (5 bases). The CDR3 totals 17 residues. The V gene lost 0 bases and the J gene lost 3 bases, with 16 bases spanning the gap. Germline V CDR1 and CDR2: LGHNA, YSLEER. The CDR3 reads CASSQDLQGGGTDTQYF. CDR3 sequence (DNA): TGCGCCAGCAGCCAAGATCTTCAGGGTGGTGGGACAGATACGCAGTATTTT.